A selection of T cell receptor beta chains follows, all from one sample in a study of T cell responses to AZD1222 COVID-19 vaccine. Assay: immunoSEQ multiplex PCR; the TCRdb copy retains only in-frame clones and omits some. The data show 140,000 to 150,000 clones, roughly 92% seen once. Source: peripheral blood, taken on day 0 of AZD1222 vaccination. The receptors stem from an adult in good health. Each CDR3 is given with its conserved first and last residue. A D gene is named only where the DNA matches it firmly. Clone size appears in some rows only: once, few, many, or a class for an expanded clone.

TRBV5-1	NA	TRBJ1-3	NA	TGCGCCAGCAGCCTCTCCGGGACGGACTCTGGAAACACCATATATTTT	CASSLSGTDSGNTIYF
TRBV4-2	NA	TRBJ1-1	NA	TGTGCCAGCAGCCCCGGCGGTGGGGACGCAATGAACACTGAAGCTTTCTTT	CASSPGGGDAMNTEAFF
TRBV27	TRBD1	TRBJ2-5	NA	TGTGCCAGCAGTTTCCGGGACAGCCTGGAGACCCAGTACTTC	CASSFRDSLETQYF
TRBV27	NA	TRBJ1-1	NA	TGCCGATTGAACACTGAAGCTTTCTTT	CRLNTEAFF
TRBV5-1	NA	TRBJ2-7	NA	TGCGCCAGCAGCTTGGCCTCGGGGAGGTACTACGAGCAGTACTTC	CASSLASGRYYEQYF
TRBV6-1	TRBD2	TRBJ2-1	once	TGTGCCAGCAGTGGGCCCCGACTAGCAGAGGGCGATGAGCAGTTCTTC	CASSGPRLAEGDEQFF
TRBV19	NA	TRBJ2-2	NA	TGTGCCAGTAGTATTTTGAGGGGCGCGAACACCGGGGAGCTGTTTTTT	CASSILRGANTGELFF
TRBV6-5	NA	TRBJ1-1	once	TGTGCCAGCAGTCAACACAGCGTAGAAGACACTGAAGCTTTCTTT	CASSQHSVEDTEAFF
TRBV7-9	NA	TRBJ2-7	NA	TGTGCCAGCAGCTTCGTAGGTGGAGGCTACGAGCAGTACTTC	CASSFVGGGYEQYF
TRBV11-2	NA	TRBJ1-6	NA	TGTGCCAGCAGCTTAGAGGGCGGTCGGAATTCACCCCTCCACTTT	CASSLEGGRNSPLHF
TRBV28	NA	TRBJ1-1	few	TGTGCCAGCTCCATGCCGACGGTTCTGGTAAGGGTGAACACTGAAGCTTTCTTT	CASSMPTVLVRVNTEAFF
TRBV7-9	TRBD2	TRBJ2-5	NA	TGTGCCAGCAGCTTAGGACTAGCGGGAGAGACCCAGTACTTC	CASSLGLAGETQYF
TRBV2	NA	TRBJ2-5	NA	TGTGCCAGCCAGGGTGTGGAGACCCAGTACTTC	CASQGVETQYF
TRBV18	TRBD2	TRBJ2-1	NA	TGTGCCAGCTCACCCGGTAGCGGGAGTTTTAATGAGCAGTTCTTC	CASSPGSGSFNEQFF
TRBV6-5	NA	TRBJ2-7	NA	TGTGCCAGCAGTTCCTCTTCGACGACTGGCGCCTACGAGCAGTACTTC	CASSSSSTTGAYEQYF
TRBV24-1	TRBD2	TRBJ2-3	NA	TGTGCCACCAGGGGACTAGCGGGAGGAATAGATACGCAGTATTTT	CATRGLAGGIDTQYF
TRBV6-1	NA	TRBJ1-2	NA	TGTGCCAGCAGTGAATACTTCTCGACGCCCAGGAGGAACTATGGCTACACCTTC	CASSEYFSTPRRNYGYTF
TRBV7-9	NA	TRBJ1-1	once	TGTGCCAGCAGCTTAGAAACGAACACTGAAGCTTTCTTT	CASSLETNTEAFF